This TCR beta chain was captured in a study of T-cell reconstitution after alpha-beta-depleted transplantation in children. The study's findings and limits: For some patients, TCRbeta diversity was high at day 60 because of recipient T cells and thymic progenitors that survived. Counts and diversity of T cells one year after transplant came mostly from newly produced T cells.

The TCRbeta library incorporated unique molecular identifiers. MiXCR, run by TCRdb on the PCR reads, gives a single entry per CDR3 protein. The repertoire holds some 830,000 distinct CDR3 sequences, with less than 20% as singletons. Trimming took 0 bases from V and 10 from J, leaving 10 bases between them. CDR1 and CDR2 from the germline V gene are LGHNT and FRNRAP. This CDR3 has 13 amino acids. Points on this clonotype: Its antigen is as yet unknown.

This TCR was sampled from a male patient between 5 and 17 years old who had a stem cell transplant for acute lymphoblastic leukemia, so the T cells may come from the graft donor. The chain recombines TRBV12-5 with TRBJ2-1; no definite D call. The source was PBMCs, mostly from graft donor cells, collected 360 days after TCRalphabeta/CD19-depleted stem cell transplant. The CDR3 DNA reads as TGTGCTAGTGGTTTGGTATTCCGGTACGAGCAGTTCTTC. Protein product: CASGLVFRYEQFF.